This T cell receptor (beta chain) stems from a study of identical twins. Findings of the study overall: Modeled out-of-frame TCR alpha sharing in monozygotic twins fell below observed levels. Weaker excess twin sharing was seen among beta out-of-frame sequences. Whereas memory repertoires showed no such difference, abundant cord blood beta clonotypes carried fewer insertions.

This clonotype appeared many times. Antigen: not known. Template switching added a universal primer site, and cDNA bore unique molecular identifiers. TCRdb ran MiXCR on the 5' RACE reads and lists one entry per CDR3 protein. The table has some 97,000 distinct CDR3 sequences, about 6.1% seen once. Germline V gene data show CDR1 as MGHRA and CDR2 as YSYEKL. The V gene lost 8 bases and the J gene lost 8 bases, with 21 bases spanning the gap. This CDR3 has 15 residues. This sequence originates from a woman between 45 and 60 years old in good health. Sequencing input: memory T cells sorted from blood. This chain connects TRBV4-1 to TRBJ2-2; possible D gene TRBD1, 6 bases. The CDR3 region has the DNA TGCGCCAGCGCTCAGGGGCGGAACCCGGGGGGGGAGCTGTTTTTT. Its protein product is CASAQGRNPGGELFF.